One and the same sample provided the 21 T cell receptor beta chains below, sequenced in a study of early T cells in non-severe SARS-CoV-2 infection. One entry per CDR3 protein, called by TCRdb with MiXCR from the 5' RACE reads. Counted here are roughly 75,000 distinct CDR3 sequences, more than 7.5% occurring once; the ten biggest clones make up roughly 5%. The sample taken for sequencing was whole blood. The receptor source for this set is an adult who was a healthcare worker with PCR-confirmed SARS-CoV-2 infection or an uninfected control (not recorded which).

In this sample, this clonotype turned up a few times. V usage is TRBV5-1 and J usage is TRBJ2-7; TRBD2 matches at 10 bases. The CDR3 spans 17 residues. The V and J ends lost 2 bases and 3 bases, in that order; junction bases with no gene match: 11. Germline CDR1 and CDR2: SGHRS and YFSETQ. CDR3 bases: TGCGCCAGCAGCTTAGGTTTTACTAGCGGGACCTTCTACGAGCAGTACTTC. This gives the protein CASSLGFTSGTFYEQYF.

V usage is TRBV12-3 or TRBV12-4 and J usage is TRBJ2-2; D gene unclear. With 7 bases removed from V and 5 bases from J, the gap between germline ends came to 11 bases. CDR3 length: 13 residues. The CDR3 sequence is CASTWQLTGELFF. The CDR3 region has the DNA TGTGCCAGCACATGGCAGCTAACCGGGGAGCTGTTTTTT.

The chain is built from TRBV11-2 and TRBJ2-1; 8 nucleotides align to TRBD2. After removal of 0 bases from V and 12 bases from J, the junction contained 1 base not matched to a gene. CDR1 and CDR2 (germline): SGHAT, FQNNGV. The CDR3 sequence is 12 residues long. CDR3 residues: CASSLEGLAQFF. The CDR3 bases are TGTGCCAGCAGCTTAGAAGGACTAGCGCAGTTCTTC.

In this sample, this clonotype turned up a few times. The chain carries TRBV6-1 and TRBJ2-1, with D tentatively TRBD2 (5 bases). V shed 1 base and J shed 10 bases, with 8 bases lying between them. The CDR3 sequence is 12 residues long. Germline V gene lookup returns CDR1 MNHNS and CDR2 SASEGT. CDR3 coding DNA: TGTGCCAGCAGTGAAGAATGGAGGGAGCAGTTCTTC. This encodes CASSEEWREQFF.

This clonotype has just a few counts. The J gene is TRBJ1-6, the V gene TRBV7-9; possibly TRBD1 for D (6 bases). The V end lost 5 bases, the J end lost 6 bases, and 14 bases lay between the germline ends. CDR3 length: 15 amino acids. Germline CDR1 SEHNR, CDR2 FQNEAQ (reference sequence). The chain's CDR3 is CASSIAGGGNSPLHF. The CDR3 DNA sequence: TGTGCCAGCAGCATCGCAGGAGGGGGTAATTCACCCCTCCACTTT.

This clonotype was recorded many times. The V gene is TRBV20-1, the J gene TRBJ1-2; no definite D call. V dropped 5 bases and J dropped 5 bases, with 9 bases sitting between them. The CDR3 contains 11 residues. Germline values: CDR1 DFQATT, CDR2 SNEGSKA (reference sequence). This CDR3 is CSARAGYGYTF. The CDR3 coding sequence is TGCAGTGCTCGCGCGGGGTATGGCTACACCTTC.

Ten or more counts support this clonotype. The rearrangement uses TRBV6-2 or TRBV6-3 and TRBJ2-7; D uncertain. Deletions cut 4 bases from V and 8 bases from J, with 12 bases between. CDR1 is MNHEY and CDR2 is SVGEGT in the germline V gene. This CDR3 is 12 amino acids long. CDR3 in amino acids: CASSSLPHKQYF. The DNA of the CDR3 is TGTGCCAGCAGTTCCCTGCCCCACAAGCAGTACTTC.

Only a few counts were recorded for this clonotype. Here the CDR3 DNA reads TGTGCCAGCAGCTTGGGGACAGGGGTGTACTCCTACGAGCAGTACTTC. Translated, it gives CASSLGTGVYSYEQYF. The chain has TRBV5-8 and TRBJ2-7; 9 nucleotides agree with TRBD1. CDR3 length: 16 residues. The V gene's germline CDR1 is SGHTS and CDR2 YDEGEE. The ends lost 0 bases at V and 0 bases at J; junction bases unmatched: 4.

This chain links TRBV9 with TRBJ2-5; 9 bases line up with TRBD2. Germline values: CDR1 SGDLS, CDR2 YYNGEE. The CDR3 sequence is 14 residues long. V dropped 4 bases and J dropped 5; count of bases not matched to a gene: 6. CDR3 loop: CASSFDGLAETQYF. As DNA, the CDR3 is TGTGCCAGCAGCTTCGATGGACTAGCGGAGACCCAGTACTTC. Variable domain in full (rest from reference TRBV9 and TRBJ2-5): DSGVTQTPKHLITATGQRVTLRCSPRSGDLSVYWYQQSLDQGLQFLIQYYNGEERAKGNILERFSAQQFPDLHSELNLSSLELGDSALYFCASSFDGLAETQYFGPGTRLLVL.

The chain has TRBV20-1 and TRBJ2-1; 13 nucleotides align to TRBD2. Germline V lookup: CDR1 DFQATT, CDR2 SNEGSKA (reference sequence). The CDR3 contains 18 residues. Unmatched junction bases numbered 13, after V lost 8 bases and J lost 0 bases. In nucleotides, the CDR3 is TGCAGTCAGCTAGGTACTAGCGGGAGGGTCAGCTCCTACAATGAGCAGTTCTTC. Amino acids: CSQLGTSGRVSSYNEQFF.

This sequence joins TRBV30 and TRBJ2-7; 9 positions match TRBD2. Germline CDR1 and CDR2: GTSNPN and SVGIG (reference sequence). V was pared by 0 bases and J by 1 base, with 7 bases of the junction left unmatched. There are 16 residues in the CDR3. The CDR3 is CAWSVVPLAGSYEQYF. In DNA, the CDR3 is TGTGCCTGGAGTGTAGTCCCACTAGCGGGTTCCTACGAGCAGTACTTC.

Many counts were recorded for this clonotype. The genes are TRBV3-1 and TRBJ2-7, with D tentatively TRBD1 or TRBD2 (5 bases each). The CDR3 covers 14 residues. Per germline, CDR1 LGHDT and CDR2 YNNKEL (reference sequence). V was shortened by 4 bases and J by 0 bases, with 10 bases between the two germline ends. CDR3 residues: CASSRDGRSYEQYF. CDR3 bases: TGTGCCAGCAGCCGGGACGGGCGCTCCTACGAGCAGTACTTC.

The J gene is TRBJ2-1, the V gene TRBV7-8; 7 nucleotides agree with TRBD2. This CDR3 spans 17 amino acids. The germline gives CDR1 SGHVS, CDR2 FQNEAQ. The trim removed 5 bases at V and 0 bases at J, leaving 10 bases unmatched. Written as DNA, the CDR3 is TGTGCCAGCAGCAATAGCGGGCATTATAGCTCCTACAATGAGCAGTTCTTC. Amino acid sequence: CASSNSGHYSSYNEQFF.

The chain employs TRBV6-5 and TRBJ2-5; 7 bases map to TRBD2. The CDR3 covers 14 residues. Germline values: CDR1 MNHEY, CDR2 SVGAGI. V lost 10 bases and J lost 2; bases outside the gene matches: 10. The CDR3 DNA sequence: TGTGCCATCATCCTGACGGGAGGACAAGAGACCCAGTACTTC. Translation: CAIILTGGQETQYF.

This clonotype showed up many times. The chain joins TRBV29-1 to TRBJ2-7; no definite D call. The CDR3 totals 15 residues. V lost 6 bases, J lost 4 bases, and 22 bases lay in between. Germline V gene sequence: CDR1 SQVTM, CDR2 ANQGSEA. Here the CDR3 reads CSVIPTDHRGYEQYF. CDR3 nucleotides: TGCAGCGTCATCCCCACGGACCATAGAGGATACGAGCAGTACTTC.

The rearrangement joins TRBV28 to TRBJ2-3, with TRBD2 matching 12 bases. V lost 5 bases, J lost 4 bases, and 4 bases stayed unmatched. The germline V gene encodes CDR1 MDHEN and CDR2 SYDVKM. The CDR3 covers 15 residues. The CDR3 spells CASSRTSGMADTQYF. CDR3 nucleotides: TGTGCCAGCAGTCGGACTAGCGGGATGGCAGATACGCAGTATTTT.

This clonotype was observed many times. V gene TRBV15 combines with J gene TRBJ2-1; D unresolved. Germline lookup yields CDR1 LNHNV and CDR2 YYDKDF (reference sequence). The CDR3 contains 11 residues. The ends were cut back, 8 bases at V and 6 bases at J, with 8 bases in the middle. As DNA, the CDR3 is TGTGCCACCGGGAACCCCAATGAGCAGTTCTTC. It yields the protein CATGNPNEQFF.

This clonotype showed up many times. J is TRBJ2-3 and V is TRBV28; tentative D call: TRBD2 (5 bases). The CDR3 is made up of 13 amino acids. V was trimmed by 9 bases and J by 0 bases, leaving 10 bases between them. Germline loops: CDR1 MDHEN, CDR2 SYDVKM. The CDR3 spells CASSQRSTDTQYF. CDR3 bases: TGTGCCAGTAGCCAGCGGAGCACAGATACGCAGTATTTT.

This chain joins TRBV27 and TRBJ1-1; D remains unclear. Trimming took 4 bases from V and 6 from J, leaving 6 bases between them. The V gene's germline CDR1 is MNHEY and CDR2 SMNVEV (reference sequence). This CDR3 comprises 11 residues. This chain's CDR3 is CASSSRSEAFF. The CDR3 region has the DNA TGTGCCAGCAGTTCAAGGTCTGAAGCTTTCTTT.

In its sample, this clonotype was seen many times. J is TRBJ2-7 and V is TRBV20-1; 15 bases fit TRBD2. J lost 6 bases, V lost 5 bases, and 11 bases had no gene match. The CDR3 totals 16 residues. The germline gives CDR1 DFQATT, CDR2 SNEGSKA (reference sequence). CDR3 DNA: TGCAGTGCTCCAGGACTAGCGGGAGGGCTGTCTGCCGAGCAGTACTTC. Protein sequence: CSAPGLAGGLSAEQYF.

A few counts support this clonotype. At one end the junction does not follow the germline gene, possibly because of a read error. This chain joins TRBV6-6 and TRBJ2-7; 7 bases fit TRBD2. Per germline, CDR1 MNHNY and CDR2 SVGAGI (reference sequence). This CDR3 contains 15 residues. The CDR3: CASSYSSVSGTASNF. The CDR3 nucleotides are TGTGCCAGCAGTTACTCGAGTGTGAGCGGGACGGCTTCAAACTTC.